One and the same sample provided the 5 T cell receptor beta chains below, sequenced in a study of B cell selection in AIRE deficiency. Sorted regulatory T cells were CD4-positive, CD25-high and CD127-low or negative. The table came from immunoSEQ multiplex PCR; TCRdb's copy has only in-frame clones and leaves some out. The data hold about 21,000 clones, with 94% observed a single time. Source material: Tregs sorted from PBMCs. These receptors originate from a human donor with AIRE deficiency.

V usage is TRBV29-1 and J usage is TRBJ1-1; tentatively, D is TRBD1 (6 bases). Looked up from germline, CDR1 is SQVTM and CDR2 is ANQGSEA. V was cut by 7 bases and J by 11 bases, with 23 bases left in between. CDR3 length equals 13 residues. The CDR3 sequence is CSAPDWTARRAFF. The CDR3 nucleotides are TGCAGCGCCCCGGACTGGACAGCCCGAAGGGCTTTCTTT.

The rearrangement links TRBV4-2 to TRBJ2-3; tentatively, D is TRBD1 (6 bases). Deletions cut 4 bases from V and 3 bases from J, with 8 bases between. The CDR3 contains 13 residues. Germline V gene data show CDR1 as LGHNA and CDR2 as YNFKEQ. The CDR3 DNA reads TGTGCCAGCAGCCCAGGACAGACAGATACGCAGTATTTT. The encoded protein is CASSPGQTDTQYF.

CDR3 protein: CASSPTLTGAGYTF. The CDR3 DNA reads as TGTGCCAGCAGCCCCACGTTGACAGGGGCCGGCTACACCTTC. The chain uses TRBV7-2 and TRBJ1-2, with 8 bases identical to TRBD1. Germline V gene data show CDR1 as SGHTA and CDR2 as FQGNSA. The CDR3 runs to 14 residues. V shed 5 bases, J shed 8 bases, and the junction held 10 bases outside the gene matches.

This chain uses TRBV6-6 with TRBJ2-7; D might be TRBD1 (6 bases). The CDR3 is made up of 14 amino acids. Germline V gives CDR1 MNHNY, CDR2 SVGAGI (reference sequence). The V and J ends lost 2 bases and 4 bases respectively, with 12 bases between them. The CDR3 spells CASSYGDRRYEQYF. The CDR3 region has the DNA TGTGCCAGCAGTTACGGTGACAGGCGGTACGAGCAGTACTTC.

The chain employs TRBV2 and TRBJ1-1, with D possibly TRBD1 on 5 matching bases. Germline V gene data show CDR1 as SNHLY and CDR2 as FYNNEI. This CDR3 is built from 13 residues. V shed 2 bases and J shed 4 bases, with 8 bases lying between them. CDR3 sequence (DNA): TGTGCCAGCAGTGAACAGGGCGGCACTGAAGCTTTCTTT. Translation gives CASSEQGGTEAFF.